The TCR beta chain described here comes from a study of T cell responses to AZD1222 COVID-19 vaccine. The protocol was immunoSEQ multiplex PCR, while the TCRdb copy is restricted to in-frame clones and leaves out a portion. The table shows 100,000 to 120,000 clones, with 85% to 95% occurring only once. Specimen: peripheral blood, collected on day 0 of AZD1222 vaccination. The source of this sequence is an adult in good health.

The CDR3 nucleotides are TGTGCCAGCAGTTACGGGTCAGGGGGGACCTACGAGCAGTACTTC. Its protein is CASSYGSGGTYEQYF. V and J are TRBV6-5 and TRBJ2-7, with D maybe TRBD1 (7 bases). The germline V and J ends were trimmed by 2 bases and 2 bases, with 13 bases remaining between them. The CDR3 is 15 residues long. CDR1 is MNHEY and CDR2 is SVGAGI in the germline V gene.